Reported below is one T cell receptor beta chain. This record comes from a study of blood T cell repertoires in COVID-19. Study at large: The samples span acute and convalescent COVID-19 from the United States, Italy and Spain. The cDNA or gDNA used as material had been derived from T cells, B-cell-depleted T cells, or PBMCs.

V dropped 4 bases and J dropped 0; count of bases not matched to a gene: 9. This CDR3 spans 16 amino acids. The germline V gene has CDR1 SGHNT and CDR2 YYREEE (reference sequence). Study processing details: It was from reference gene primer amplification that nucleated cell counts were estimated. Clones were sequenced by immunoSEQ multiplex PCR, and TCRdb holds only the in-frame ones, with some missing. The V and J calls and the clone size are those of that table, but D and trimming were determined from the DNA. The sample consists of some 53,000 clones, around 86% of them appearing once. This TCR derives from a man between 65 and 85 years old with acute or convalescent COVID-19. This chain links TRBV5-4 with TRBJ2-7, with 8 bases lining up with TRBD2. The sample consisted of peripheral blood. This chain's CDR3 is CASSPRGGTRSYEQYF. The CDR3 DNA sequence: TGTGCCAGCAGCCCCCGGGGGGGGACCCGCTCCTACGAGCAGTACTTC.